This is a list of T cell receptor beta chains from one sample in a study of blood T cell repertoires in COVID-19. Sequenced by immunoSEQ multiplex PCR; TCRdb stores in-frame clones only, minus some. The table lists about 360,000 clones, 81% of them singletons. The sequencing input was peripheral blood. These receptors all stem from a human donor with acute or convalescent COVID-19. The donor label of this sample is uncertain. Both conserved end residues are part of each CDR3. Fields, in order: J gene, V gene, D gene, clone size, CDR3 DNA, CDR3 protein. D genes are given only for firm matches. Size values are once, few and many counts, or a class for expanded clones, and some rows have none.

J: TRBJ1-5; V: TRBV5-6; D: .; size: .; DNA: TGTGCCAGCAGCCTAGACAGAGACTTCAATCAGCCCCAGCATTTT; CDR3: CASSLDRDFNQPQHF
J: TRBJ1-2; V: TRBV6-5; D: TRBD1; size: .; DNA: TGTGCCAGCCGGGACAGGGGAGGGTCGAACTATGGCTACACCTTC; CDR3: CASRDRGGSNYGYTF
J: TRBJ1-2; V: TRBV6-1; D: TRBD1; size: .; DNA: TGTGCCAGCAGTGAAGCGTCCTGGACAGGGGGCAGCTATGGCTACACCTTC; CDR3: CASSEASWTGGSYGYTF
J: TRBJ2-2; V: TRBV5-5; D: .; size: .; DNA: TGTGCCAGCAGCAAGGGACAGAACACCGGGGAGCTGTTTTTT; CDR3: CASSKGQNTGELFF
J: TRBJ2-2; V: TRBV6-5; D: .; size: .; DNA: TGTGCCAGCAGTCCGTGGTCCAACCACGGCGGGGAGCTGTTTTTT; CDR3: CASSPWSNHGGELFF
J: TRBJ2-1; V: TRBV7-2; D: TRBD2; size: few; DNA: TGTGCCAGCAGCTTAGCGGGAGGGGATGAGCAGTTCTTC; CDR3: CASSLAGGDEQFF
J: TRBJ1-1; V: TRBV5-6; D: .; size: .; DNA: TGTGCCAGCAGCTTTAGGGGCCGGACTGAAGCTTTCTTT; CDR3: CASSFRGRTEAFF
J: TRBJ1-6; V: TRBV27; D: .; size: .; DNA: TGTGCCAGCAGTTTCCCAGGGTTCACACCCCTCCACTTT; CDR3: CASSFPGFTPLHF
J: TRBJ1-5; V: TRBV12-5; D: TRBD1; size: few; DNA: TGTGCTAGTGGGGGACAGGGGACCAATCAGCCCCAGCATTTT; CDR3: CASGGQGTNQPQHF
J: TRBJ1-1; V: TRBV4-1; D: .; size: .; DNA: TGCGCCAGCAGCCAAGGACCAGGGGTAAGCACTGAAGCTTTCTTT; CDR3: CASSQGPGVSTEAFF
J: TRBJ2-1; V: TRBV5-1; D: TRBD2; size: .; DNA: TGCGCCAGCAGACTAGCGGGAGGATCGTACAATGAGCAGTTCTTC; CDR3: CASRLAGGSYNEQFF
J: TRBJ1-3; V: TRBV3-1/TRBV3-2; D: TRBD1; size: .; DNA: TGTGCCAGCAGCCAGCAGGACAGGCCGCGCTCTGGAAACACCATATATTTT; CDR3: CASSQQDRPRSGNTIYF
J: TRBJ1-5; V: TRBV18; D: .; size: .; DNA: TGTGCCAGCTCACCCGGACAGATCGAGCCCCAGCATTTT; CDR3: CASSPGQIEPQHF
J: TRBJ2-2; V: TRBV6-5; D: TRBD2; size: .; DNA: TGTGCCAGCAGTATACTAGCGGGGGTCACCGGGGAGCTGTTTTTT; CDR3: CASSILAGVTGELFF
J: TRBJ1-6; V: TRBV19; D: .; size: few; DNA: TGTGCCAGTAGTGTAAACGCGGACAGCTATAATTCACCCCTCCACTTT; CDR3: CASSVNADSYNSPLHF
J: TRBJ1-1; V: TRBV2; D: .; size: .; DNA: TGTGCCAGCAGTGGCTCGGGTCGAGTCACTGAAGCTTTCTTT; CDR3: CASSGSGRVTEAFF
J: TRBJ1-1; V: TRBV19; D: TRBD1; size: .; DNA: TGTGCCAGTAGTTCAATGACAGGGACTGAAGCTTTCTTT; CDR3: CASSSMTGTEAFF